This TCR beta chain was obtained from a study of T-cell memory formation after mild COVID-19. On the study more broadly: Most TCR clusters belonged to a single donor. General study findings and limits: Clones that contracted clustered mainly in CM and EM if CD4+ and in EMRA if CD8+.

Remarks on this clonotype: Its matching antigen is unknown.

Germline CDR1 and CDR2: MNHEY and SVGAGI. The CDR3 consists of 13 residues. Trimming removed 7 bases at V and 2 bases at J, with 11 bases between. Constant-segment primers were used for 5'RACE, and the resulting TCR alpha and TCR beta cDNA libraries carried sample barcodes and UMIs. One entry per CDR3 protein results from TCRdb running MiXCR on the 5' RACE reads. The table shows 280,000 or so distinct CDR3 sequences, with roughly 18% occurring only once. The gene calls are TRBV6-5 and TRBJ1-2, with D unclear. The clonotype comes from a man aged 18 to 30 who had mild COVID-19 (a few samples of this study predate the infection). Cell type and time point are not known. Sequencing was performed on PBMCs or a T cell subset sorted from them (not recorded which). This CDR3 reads CASKTDLNYGYTF. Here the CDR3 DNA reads TGTGCCAGCAAAACGGACCTCAACTATGGCTACACCTTC.